Each of the 26 T cell receptor beta chains below was sequenced from the same sample in a study of vaccination and CD4 T cells after COVID-19. Noted treatment: approximately nine-day PBMC culture with coronavirus spike peptide pools or control peptides (ViraFEST assay). Gathered ahead of the COVID-19 pandemic (2011-2018) were the CD4+ T cells of the unexposed donor. An Oncomine TCR Beta short-read assay was used to sequence the DNA from cultured CD4+ T cells. Genomic DNA extraction was carried out from cultured CD4+ T cells. TCRdb reprocessed the PCR reads with MiXCR, giving one entry per CDR3 protein. The sample has 9,900 or so distinct CDR3 sequences, under 40% seen once. These TCRs' antigens remain unknown. Sequencing was carried out using CD4+ T cells from blood, cultured in vitro. All receptors come from a human donor in good health.

This clonotype was seen a single time. This sequence joins TRBV12-3 or TRBV12-4 and TRBJ1-5, with D possibly TRBD1 on 5 matching bases. V gave up 1 base and J gave up 6 bases, with 16 bases separating them. The CDR3 has 16 residues. The CDR3 region is CASSLVRGLASQPQHF. DNA of the CDR3: TGTGCCAGCAGTTTAGTTAGGGGCCTGGCGAGTCAGCCCCAGCATTTT.

V and J are TRBV20-1 and TRBJ2-3; 7 nucleotides match TRBD2. Germline V gene sequence: CDR1 DFQATT, CDR2 SNEGSKA (reference sequence). V was clipped by 5 bases and J by 9 bases; unmatched bases: 8. The CDR3 consists of 12 residues. The chain's CDR3 is CSAPRGEHTQYF. As DNA, the CDR3 is TGCAGTGCTCCCCGGGGGGAACACACGCAGTATTTT.

The rearrangement uses TRBV7-2 and TRBJ2-1; the match to TRBD2 covers 9 bases. The CDR3 has 14 amino acids. With V trimmed by 6 bases and J by 5 bases, 5 bases remained unmatched. Germline loops: CDR1 SGHTA, CDR2 FQGNSA. CDR3 protein: CASRILAGNNEQFF. CDR3 nucleotide sequence: TGTGCCAGCAGAATCCTAGCGGGGAACAATGAGCAGTTCTTC. Complete variable domain (other parts from reference TRBV7-2 and TRBJ2-1): GAGVSQSPSNKVTEKGKDVELRCDPISGHTALYWYRQSLGQGLEFLIYFQGNSAPDKSGLPSDRFSAERTGGSVSTLTIQRTQQEDSAVYLCASRILAGNNEQFFGPGTRLTVL.

This clonotype was detected only a few times. The chain is built from TRBV5-1 and TRBJ1-5; D ambiguous. Germline CDR1 and CDR2: SGHRS and YFSETQ. V was cut by 0 bases and J by 6 bases, with 10 bases left in between. This CDR3 spans 14 amino acids. In DNA form, the CDR3 reads TGCGCCAGCAGCTTGGACGGAGGATCTCAGCCCCAGCATTTT. It encodes CASSLDGGSQPQHF.

The genes are TRBV10-3 and TRBJ2-7; D may correspond to TRBD1 or TRBD2 (6 bases each). Trimming pared 7 bases from V and 6 bases from J, leaving 16 bases between. Germline values: CDR1 ENHRY, CDR2 SYGVKD. The CDR3 totals 13 residues. CDR3 protein: CAINPGAPGEQYF. The DNA of the CDR3 is TGTGCCATCAACCCGGGGGCGCCTGGCGAGCAGTACTTC.

This rearrangement joins TRBV10-3 to TRBJ1-2; D is perhaps TRBD1 (5 bases). This CDR3 region has 14 residues. Trimming removed 10 bases at V and 0 bases at J, with 15 bases between. The germline V gene has CDR1 ENHRY and CDR2 SYGVKD. CDR3 loop: CATGTYSTNYGYTF. In DNA, the CDR3 is TGTGCCACAGGGACTTATTCCACTAACTATGGCTACACCTTC.

This clonotype occurred a few times. The genes are TRBV6-4 and TRBJ2-3, with TRBD1 identical over 7 bases. Per germline, CDR1 MRHNA and CDR2 SNTAGT. CDR3 length: 16 residues. V lost 6 bases and J lost 4; bases outside the gene matches: 13. The DNA for the CDR3 is TGTGCCAGCAGCCTCCTAGGGGGCGCCGCCCCAGATACGCAGTATTTT. Its translation: CASSLLGGAAPDTQYF.

The chain carries TRBV20-1 and TRBJ1-4; 7 bases are shared with TRBD1. CDR1 and CDR2 (germline): DFQATT, SNEGSKA (reference sequence). The CDR3 totals 12 residues. The V gene end was trimmed by 8 bases and the J gene end by 8 bases; junction bases not matched to a gene: 8. The CDR3 spells CSPQGIAEKLFF. Written as DNA, the CDR3 is TGCAGTCCACAGGGGATAGCGGAAAAACTGTTTTTT.

This clonotype was detected only a few times. The V gene is TRBV2, the J gene TRBJ2-3; 7 bases are a match to TRBD1. The trim removed 7 bases at V and 9 bases at J, leaving 10 bases unmatched. Germline CDR1 reads SNHLY; CDR2 reads FYNNEI. The CDR3 loop spans 13 amino acids. The CDR3 reads CASTRLQGITQYF. CDR3 coding DNA: TGTGCCAGCACCCGCCTACAGGGGATAACGCAGTATTTT.

The chain joins TRBV5-4 to TRBJ2-7; unclear D gene. The CDR3 is 14 amino acids. Looked up from germline, CDR1 is SGHNT and CDR2 is YYREEE (reference sequence). With 0 bases removed from V and 1 base from J, the gap between germline ends came to 8 bases. This chain's CDR3 is CASSLEVNSYEQYF. DNA of the CDR3: TGTGCCAGCAGCTTGGAAGTAAATTCCTACGAGCAGTACTTC. Combining the CDR3 with reference TRBV5-4 and TRBJ2-7 gives the whole variable domain ETGVTQSPTHLIKTRGQQVTLRCSSQSGHNTVSWYQQALGQGPQFIFQYYREEENGRGNFPPRFSGLQFPNYSSELNVNALELDDSALYLCASSLEVNSYEQYFGPGTRLTVT.

The genes are TRBV20-1 and TRBJ2-5, with TRBD2 as a possible D gene (5 bases). CDR3 length equals 13 residues. The V end lost 7 bases, the J end lost 4 bases, and 16 bases lay between the germline ends. Per the germline V gene, CDR1 is DFQATT and CDR2 is SNEGSKA (reference sequence). CDR3 bases: TGCAGTGTAGAGGGAAGCGCGGGAGAGACCCAGTACTTC. Protein product: CSVEGSAGETQYF.

The rearrangement links TRBV20-1 to TRBJ2-1; 11 nucleotides line up with TRBD2. V lost 1 base to trimming and J lost 5 bases; unmatched junction nucleotides: 4. Germline loops: CDR1 DFQATT, CDR2 SNEGSKA (reference sequence). The CDR3 has 15 amino acids. CDR3 loop: CSARGGLAGNNEQFF. The CDR3, as DNA: TGCAGTGCTAGAGGAGGACTAGCGGGCAACAATGAGCAGTTCTTC.

This clonotype is a singleton in its sample. The chain combines TRBV11-2 with TRBJ2-1; D is undetermined. V lost 4 bases to trimming and J lost 5 bases, with 12 bases between them. Germline assignment: CDR1 SGHAT and CDR2 FQNNGV. CDR3 length: 14 residues. CDR3 sequence (DNA): TGTGCCAGCAGCTCGTTGAGGTTTGACAATGAGCAGTTCTTC. This gives the protein CASSSLRFDNEQFF.

The sample holds a few counts of this clonotype. The chain carries TRBV11-2 and TRBJ2-5, with D unclear. This CDR3 has 14 residues. V lost 5 bases and J 1 base, leaving 11 bases between the germline ends. Germline V CDR1 and CDR2: SGHAT, FQNNGV. As DNA, the CDR3 is TGTGCCAGCAGCCCCCTTTTAACCCAAGAGACCCAGTACTTC. Its protein is CASSPLLTQETQYF.

This clonotype came up a few times. The chain couples TRBV12-3 or TRBV12-4 to TRBJ1-2, with D tentatively TRBD1 (6 bases). Trimming pared 7 bases from V and 8 bases from J, leaving 17 bases between. The CDR3 covers 13 residues. In DNA, the CDR3 is TGTGCCAGCACTTACCAAGGGGGTAGGGGCTACACCTTC. This gives the protein CASTYQGGRGYTF.

The chain carries TRBV7-3 and TRBJ2-7, with 7 bases matching TRBD2. V gave up 5 bases and J gave up 7 bases; unmatched junction bases: 14. The germline CDR1 and CDR2 sequences are SGHTA and FQGTGA. This CDR3 has 15 amino acids. This chain's CDR3 is CASSQGGREPNEQYF. DNA for the CDR3: TGTGCCAGCAGCCAAGGAGGGCGGGAGCCGAATGAGCAGTACTTC.

This sequence joins TRBV27 and TRBJ2-7; D is perhaps TRBD2 (7 bases). V was shortened by 6 bases and J by 2 bases, with 14 bases between the two germline ends. Germline assignment: CDR1 MNHEY and CDR2 SMNVEV (reference sequence). The CDR3 runs to 14 residues. The CDR3 loop reads CASRGLGGAYEQYF. CDR3 sequence (DNA): TGTGCCAGCAGGGGGCTAGGGGGGGCCTACGAGCAGTACTTC.

The genes are TRBV21-1 and TRBJ2-2; TRBD1 is taken as the D call from the table, unchecked against the DNA. TRBV21-1 is a pseudogene. The CDR3 runs 17 residues. DNA of the CDR3: TGTGCCAGCAGTCCCTTAGGACAGGGAATATCCACCGGGGAGCTGTTTTTT. Its protein is CASSPLGQGISTGELFF.

The chain is built from TRBV7-2 and TRBJ1-1, with D possibly TRBD1 on 6 matching bases. Germline CDR1 is SGHTA and CDR2 is FQGNSA. Trimming shortened V by 5 bases and J by 3 bases, and 16 bases separated the two germline ends. The CDR3 is 15 amino acids. CDR3 region: CASSPSGAPYTEAFF. In DNA form, the CDR3 reads TGTGCCAGCAGCCCCTCGGGGGCACCCTACACTGAAGCTTTCTTT.

The CDR3 sequence: CSASYGRMDQPQHF. Here the CDR3 DNA reads TGCAGTGCTAGTTATGGGAGGATGGATCAGCCCCAGCATTTT. V gene TRBV20-1 combines with J gene TRBJ1-5, with D hard to call. V was pared by 3 bases and J by 5 bases, with 14 bases between. The CDR3 consists of 14 residues. Per germline, CDR1 DFQATT and CDR2 SNEGSKA (reference sequence).

The chain joins TRBV28 to TRBJ1-4; TRBD1 aligns across 7 bases. This CDR3 contains 15 residues. The trim removed 7 bases at V and 8 bases at J, leaving 13 bases unmatched. Germline V gene lookup returns CDR1 MDHEN and CDR2 SYDVKM. This CDR3 is CASIAQGQYGEKLFF. CDR3 nucleotide sequence: TGTGCCAGCATCGCACAGGGACAGTATGGAGAAAAACTGTTTTTT.

V and J are TRBV20-1 and TRBJ2-1; 7 bases are a match to TRBD1. This CDR3 comprises 12 residues. Germline assignment: CDR1 DFQATT and CDR2 SNEGSKA (reference sequence). V was clipped by 7 bases and J by 4 bases; unmatched bases: 4. CDR3 sequence: CSGWDSYNEQFF. CDR3 DNA: TGCAGTGGCTGGGACAGTTACAATGAGCAGTTCTTC.

This chain links TRBV5-1 with TRBJ2-5, with D possibly TRBD1 on 6 matching bases. CDR3 length equals 13 residues. The germline V gene has CDR1 SGHRS and CDR2 YFSETQ. The ends were cut back, 5 bases at V and 5 bases at J, with 13 bases in the middle. In DNA form, the CDR3 reads TGCGCCAGCAGTCCCGGACAGACGGAGACCCAGTACTTC. It specifies CASSPGQTETQYF.

This clonotype has just a few counts. The rearrangement joins TRBV6-2 or TRBV6-3 to TRBJ2-1; D possibly corresponds to TRBD1 (5 bases). With 7 bases removed from V and 0 bases from J, the gap between germline ends came to 13 bases. Germline loops: CDR1 MNHEY, CDR2 SVGEGT. The CDR3 spans 15 residues. The CDR3 sequence: CASIQGAASYNEQFF. The CDR3 DNA reads TGTGCCAGCATTCAAGGGGCAGCCTCCTACAATGAGCAGTTCTTC.

This clonotype was seen a handful of times. This chain links TRBV27 with TRBJ1-2, with TRBD1 as a possible D gene (6 bases). Germline V lookup: CDR1 MNHEY, CDR2 SMNVEV (reference sequence). The CDR3 runs 13 residues. V was shortened by 5 bases and J by 4 bases, with 11 bases between the two germline ends. CDR3 protein: CASSVGQTYGYTF. CDR3 sequence (DNA): TGTGCCAGCAGTGTCGGACAGACCTATGGCTACACCTTC.

There are a few counts of this clonotype. This chain connects TRBV7-2 to TRBJ1-5; no clear D gene. There are 15 residues in the CDR3. From germline, CDR1 is SGHTA and CDR2 FQGNSA. Trimming took off 4 bases at V and 4 bases at J, with 14 bases between the two ends. The CDR3 DNA follows: TGTGCCAGCAGCTCTCCTGACAAATTTAATCAGCCCCAGCATTTT. Translation: CASSSPDKFNQPQHF.